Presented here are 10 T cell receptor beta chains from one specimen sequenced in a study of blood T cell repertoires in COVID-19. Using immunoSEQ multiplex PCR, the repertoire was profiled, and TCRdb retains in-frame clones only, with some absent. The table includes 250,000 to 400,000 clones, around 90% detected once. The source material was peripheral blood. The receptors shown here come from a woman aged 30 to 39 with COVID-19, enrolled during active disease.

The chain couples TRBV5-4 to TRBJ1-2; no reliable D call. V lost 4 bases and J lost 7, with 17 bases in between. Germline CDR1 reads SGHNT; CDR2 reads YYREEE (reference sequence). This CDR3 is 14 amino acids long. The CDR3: CASSPEALRSGYTF. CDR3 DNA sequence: TGTGCCAGCAGCCCTGAAGCCCTTCGAAGTGGCTACACCTTC.

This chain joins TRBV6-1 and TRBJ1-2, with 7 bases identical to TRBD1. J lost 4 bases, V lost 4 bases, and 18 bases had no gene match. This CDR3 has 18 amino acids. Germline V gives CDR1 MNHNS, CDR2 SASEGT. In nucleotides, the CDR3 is TGTGCCAGCAGTGTTACCTCCTGGGTCCTACAGGGGAGCTATGGCTACACCTTC. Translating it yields CASSVTSWVLQGSYGYTF.

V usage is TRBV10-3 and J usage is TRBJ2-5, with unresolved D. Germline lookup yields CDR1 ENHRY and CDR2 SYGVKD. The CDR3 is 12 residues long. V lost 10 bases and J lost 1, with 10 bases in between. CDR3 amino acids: CAKQDFQETQYF. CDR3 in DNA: TGTGCCAAACAAGACTTCCAAGAGACCCAGTACTTC.

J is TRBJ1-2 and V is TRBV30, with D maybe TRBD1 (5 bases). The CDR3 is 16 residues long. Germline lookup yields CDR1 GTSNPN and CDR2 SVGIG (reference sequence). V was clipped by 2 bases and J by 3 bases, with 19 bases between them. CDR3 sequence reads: CAWSQWRMGGDYGYTF. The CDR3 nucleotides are TGTGCCTGGAGTCAATGGCGCATGGGGGGGGACTATGGCTACACCTTC.

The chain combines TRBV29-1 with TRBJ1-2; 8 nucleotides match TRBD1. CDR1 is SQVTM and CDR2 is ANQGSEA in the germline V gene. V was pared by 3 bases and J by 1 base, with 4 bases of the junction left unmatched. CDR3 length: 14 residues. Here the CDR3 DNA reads TGCAGCGTTGACACAGGGGGAATTAACTATGGCTACACCTTC. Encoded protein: CSVDTGGINYGYTF. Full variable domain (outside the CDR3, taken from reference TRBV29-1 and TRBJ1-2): SAVISQKPSRDICQRGTSLTIQCQVDSQVTMMFWYRQQPGQSLTLIATANQGSEATYESGFVIDKFPISRPNLTFSTLTVSNMSPEDSSIYLCSVDTGGINYGYTFGSGTRLTVV.

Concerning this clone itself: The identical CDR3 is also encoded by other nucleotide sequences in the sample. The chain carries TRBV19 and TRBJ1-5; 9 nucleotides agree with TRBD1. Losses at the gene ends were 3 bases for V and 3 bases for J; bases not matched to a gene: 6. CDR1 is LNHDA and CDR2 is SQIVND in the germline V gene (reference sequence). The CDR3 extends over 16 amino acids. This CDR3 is CASSIPGQGNNQPQHF. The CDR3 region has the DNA TGTGCCAGTAGTATCCCGGGACAGGGAAACAATCAGCCCCAGCATTTT.

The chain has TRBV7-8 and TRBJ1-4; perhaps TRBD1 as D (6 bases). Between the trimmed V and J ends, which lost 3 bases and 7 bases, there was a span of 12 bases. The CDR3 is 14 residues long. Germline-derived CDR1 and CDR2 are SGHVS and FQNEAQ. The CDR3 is CASSLQGWGEKLFF. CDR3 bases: TGTGCCAGCAGCTTGCAGGGGTGGGGTGAAAAACTGTTTTTT.

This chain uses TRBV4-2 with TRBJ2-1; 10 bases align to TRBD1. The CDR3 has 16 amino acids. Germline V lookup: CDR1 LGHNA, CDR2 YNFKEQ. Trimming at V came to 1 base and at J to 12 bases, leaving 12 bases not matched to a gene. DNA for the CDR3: TGTGCCAGCAGCCAAGCCGGGACAGGGGTCCTAAAAAGGCAGTTCTTC. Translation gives CASSQAGTGVLKRQFF.

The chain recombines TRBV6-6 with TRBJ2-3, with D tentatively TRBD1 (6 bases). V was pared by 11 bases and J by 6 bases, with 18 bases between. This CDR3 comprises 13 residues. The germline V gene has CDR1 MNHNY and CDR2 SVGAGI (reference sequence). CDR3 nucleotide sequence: TGTGCCGAGGCGGTCTCGAGGGGGGATACGCAGTATTTT. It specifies CAEAVSRGDTQYF.

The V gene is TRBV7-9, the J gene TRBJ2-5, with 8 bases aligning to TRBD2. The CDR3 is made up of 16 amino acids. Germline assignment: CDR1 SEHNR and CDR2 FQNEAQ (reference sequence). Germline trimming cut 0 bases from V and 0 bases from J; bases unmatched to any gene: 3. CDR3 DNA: TGTGCCAGCAGCTTAGCCACTAGCGGTGACCAAGAGACCCAGTACTTC. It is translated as CASSLATSGDQETQYF. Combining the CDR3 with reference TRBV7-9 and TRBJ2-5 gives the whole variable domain DTGVSQNPRHKITKRGQNVTFRCDPISEHNRLYWYRQTLGQGPEFLTYFQNEAQLEKSRLLSDRFSAERPKGSFSTLEIQRTEQGDSAMYLCASSLATSGDQETQYFGPGTRLLVL.